This T cell receptor beta chain was recovered during a study of blood T cell repertoires in COVID-19. Study overall: COVID-19 samples from acute and convalescent phases originated in the United States, Italy and Spain. T cells, B-cell-depleted T cells, or PBMCs supplied cDNA or gDNA.

The CDR3 contains 13 residues. Germline CDR1 reads SGHRS; CDR2 reads YFSETQ. V was pared by 0 bases and J by 8 bases, with 9 bases between. As handled by the study authors: From reference gene primer amplification, estimates of nucleated cell counts were derived. Clones were sequenced by immunoSEQ multiplex PCR, and TCRdb holds only the in-frame ones, with some missing. The DNA gave D and trimming, while V, J and clone size come from that table. The data contain 200,000 to 300,000 clones, around 87% of them singletons. This clone appeared a few times. Recruited during active infection, patients (from Seattle) were subsequently followed longitudinally.

The receptor's source is a woman in her sixties with COVID-19, enrolled during active disease. The sample taken for sequencing was peripheral blood. This chain connects TRBV5-1 to TRBJ2-1; D gene unclear. The CDR3 loop reads CASSLGLSDEQFF. The CDR3 region has the DNA TGCGCCAGCAGCTTGGGGCTGAGCGATGAGCAGTTCTTC.